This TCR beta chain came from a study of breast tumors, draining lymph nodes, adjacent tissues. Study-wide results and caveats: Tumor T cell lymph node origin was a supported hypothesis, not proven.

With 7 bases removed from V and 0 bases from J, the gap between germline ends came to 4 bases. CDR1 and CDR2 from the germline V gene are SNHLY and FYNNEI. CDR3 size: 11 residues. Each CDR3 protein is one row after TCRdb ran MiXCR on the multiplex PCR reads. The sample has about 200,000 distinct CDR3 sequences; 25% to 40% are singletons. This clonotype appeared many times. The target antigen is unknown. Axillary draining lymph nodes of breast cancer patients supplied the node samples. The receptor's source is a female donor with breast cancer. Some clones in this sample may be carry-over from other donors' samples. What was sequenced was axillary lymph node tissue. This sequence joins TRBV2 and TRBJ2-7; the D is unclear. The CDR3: CASKISYEQYF. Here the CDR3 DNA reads TGTGCCAGCAAAATCTCCTACGAGCAGTACTTC.